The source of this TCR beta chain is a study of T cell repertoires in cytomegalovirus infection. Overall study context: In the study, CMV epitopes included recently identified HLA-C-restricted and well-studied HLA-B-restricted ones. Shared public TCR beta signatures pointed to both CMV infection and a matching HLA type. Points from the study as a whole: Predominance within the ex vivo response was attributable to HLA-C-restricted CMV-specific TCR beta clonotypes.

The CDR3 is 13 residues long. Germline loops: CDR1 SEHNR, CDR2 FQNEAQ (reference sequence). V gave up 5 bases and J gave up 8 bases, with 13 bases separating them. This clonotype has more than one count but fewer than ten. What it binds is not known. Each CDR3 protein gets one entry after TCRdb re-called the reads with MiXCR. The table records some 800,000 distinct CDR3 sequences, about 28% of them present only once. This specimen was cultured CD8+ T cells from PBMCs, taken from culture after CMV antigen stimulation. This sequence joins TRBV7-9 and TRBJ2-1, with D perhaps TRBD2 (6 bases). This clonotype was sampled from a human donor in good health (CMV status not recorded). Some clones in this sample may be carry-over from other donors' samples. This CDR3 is CASSRAGWDEQFF. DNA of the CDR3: TGTGCCAGCAGCCGCGCGGGGTGGGATGAGCAGTTCTTC.